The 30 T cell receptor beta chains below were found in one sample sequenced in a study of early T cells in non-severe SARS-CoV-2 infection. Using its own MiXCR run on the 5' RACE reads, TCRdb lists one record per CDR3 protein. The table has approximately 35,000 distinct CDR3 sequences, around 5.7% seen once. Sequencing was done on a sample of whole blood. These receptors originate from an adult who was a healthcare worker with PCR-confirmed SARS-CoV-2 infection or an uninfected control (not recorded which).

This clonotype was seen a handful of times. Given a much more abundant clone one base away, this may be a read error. The CDR3 sequence is CASSAGANVLTF. Written as DNA, the CDR3 is TGTGCCAGCAGTGCGGGGGCCAACGTCCTGACTTTC. The gene calls are TRBV2 and TRBJ2-6; D is unclear. V was clipped by 4 bases and J by 4 bases, with 2 bases between them. CDR3 length equals 12 residues. Germline lookup yields CDR1 SNHLY and CDR2 FYNNEI.

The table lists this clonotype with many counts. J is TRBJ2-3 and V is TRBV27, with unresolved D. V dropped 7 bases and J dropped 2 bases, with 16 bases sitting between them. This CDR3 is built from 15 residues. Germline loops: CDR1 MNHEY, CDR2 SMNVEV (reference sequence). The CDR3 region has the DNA TGTGCCAGCACTCCCTCAGACTCATACACAGATACGCAGTATTTT. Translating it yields CASTPSDSYTDTQYF.

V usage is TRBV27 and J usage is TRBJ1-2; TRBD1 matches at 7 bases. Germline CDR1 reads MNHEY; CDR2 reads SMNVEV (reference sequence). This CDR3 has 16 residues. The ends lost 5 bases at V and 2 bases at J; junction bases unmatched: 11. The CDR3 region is CASSPNRGQTNYGYTF. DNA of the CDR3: TGTGCCAGCAGTCCCAACAGGGGTCAAACAAACTATGGCTACACCTTC.

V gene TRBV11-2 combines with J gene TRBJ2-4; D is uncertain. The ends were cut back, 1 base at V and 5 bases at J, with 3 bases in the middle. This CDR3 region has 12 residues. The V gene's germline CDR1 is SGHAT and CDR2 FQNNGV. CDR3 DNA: TGTGCCAGCAGCTTAGGGGAAAACATTCAGTACTTC. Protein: CASSLGENIQYF.

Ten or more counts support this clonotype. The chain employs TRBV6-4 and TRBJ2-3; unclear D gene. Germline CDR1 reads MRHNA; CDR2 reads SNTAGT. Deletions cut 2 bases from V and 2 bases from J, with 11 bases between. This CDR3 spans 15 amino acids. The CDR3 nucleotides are TGTGCCAGCAGTGACCCAGGCACACACACAGATACGCAGTATTTT. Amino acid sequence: CASSDPGTHTDTQYF.

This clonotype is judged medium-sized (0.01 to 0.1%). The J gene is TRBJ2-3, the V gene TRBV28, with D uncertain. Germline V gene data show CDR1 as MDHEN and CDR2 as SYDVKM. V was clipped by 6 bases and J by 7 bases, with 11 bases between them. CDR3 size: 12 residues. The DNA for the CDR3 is TGTGCCAGCAGGTCAGGTTATCATACGCAGTATTTT. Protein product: CASRSGYHTQYF.

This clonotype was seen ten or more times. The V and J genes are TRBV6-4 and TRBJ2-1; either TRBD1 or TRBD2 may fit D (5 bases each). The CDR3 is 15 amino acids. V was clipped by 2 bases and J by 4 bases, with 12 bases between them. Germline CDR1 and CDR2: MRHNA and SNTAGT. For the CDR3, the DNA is TGTGCCAGCAGTGACAGGGTAGGGACGTACAATGAGCAGTTCTTC. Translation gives CASSDRVGTYNEQFF.

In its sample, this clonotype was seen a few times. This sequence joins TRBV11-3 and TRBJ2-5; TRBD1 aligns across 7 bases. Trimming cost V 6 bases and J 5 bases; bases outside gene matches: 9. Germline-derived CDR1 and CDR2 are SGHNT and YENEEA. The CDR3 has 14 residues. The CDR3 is CASSRQGPTETQYF. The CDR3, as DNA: TGTGCCAGCAGTCGACAGGGACCCACCGAGACCCAGTACTTC.

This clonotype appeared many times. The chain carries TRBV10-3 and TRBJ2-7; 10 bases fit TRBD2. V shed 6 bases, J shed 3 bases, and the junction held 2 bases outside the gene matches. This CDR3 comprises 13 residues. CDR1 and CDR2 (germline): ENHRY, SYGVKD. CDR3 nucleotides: TGTGCCATCAGGTCTAGCGGGGGCTACGAGCAGTACTTC. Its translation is CAIRSSGGYEQYF.

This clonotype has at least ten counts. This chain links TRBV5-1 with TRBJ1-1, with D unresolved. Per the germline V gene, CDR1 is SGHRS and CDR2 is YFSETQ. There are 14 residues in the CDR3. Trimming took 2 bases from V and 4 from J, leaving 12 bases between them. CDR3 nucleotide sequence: TGCGCCAGCAGCTTCTTAGACGGAGGCACTGAAGCTTTCTTT. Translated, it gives CASSFLDGGTEAFF. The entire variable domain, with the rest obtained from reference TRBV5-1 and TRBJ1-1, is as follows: KAGVTQTPRYLIKTRGQQVTLSCSPISGHRSVSWYQQTPGQGLQFLFEYFSETQRNKGNFPGRFSGRQFSNSRSEMNVSTLELGDSALYLCASSFLDGGTEAFFGQGTRLTVV.

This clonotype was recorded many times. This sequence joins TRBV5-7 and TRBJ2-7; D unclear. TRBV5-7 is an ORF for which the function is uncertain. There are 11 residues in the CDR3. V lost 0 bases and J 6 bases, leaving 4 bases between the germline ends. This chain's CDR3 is CASSLDPEQYF. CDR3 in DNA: TGTGCCAGCAGCTTGGATCCCGAGCAGTACTTC.

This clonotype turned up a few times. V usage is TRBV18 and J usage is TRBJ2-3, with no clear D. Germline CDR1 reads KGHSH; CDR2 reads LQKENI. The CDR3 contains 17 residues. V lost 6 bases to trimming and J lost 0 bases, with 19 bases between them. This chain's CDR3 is CASSPLPETLSTDTQYF. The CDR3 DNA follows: TGTGCCAGCTCCCCCCTCCCGGAGACGTTAAGCACAGATACGCAGTATTTT.

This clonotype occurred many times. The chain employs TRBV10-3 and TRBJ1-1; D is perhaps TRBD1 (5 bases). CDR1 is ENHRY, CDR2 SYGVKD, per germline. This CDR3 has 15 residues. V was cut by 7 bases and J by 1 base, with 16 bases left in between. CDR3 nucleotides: TGTGCCATCAAGGATTTTGGGGGTCAGAACACTGAAGCTTTCTTT. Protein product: CAIKDFGGQNTEAFF.

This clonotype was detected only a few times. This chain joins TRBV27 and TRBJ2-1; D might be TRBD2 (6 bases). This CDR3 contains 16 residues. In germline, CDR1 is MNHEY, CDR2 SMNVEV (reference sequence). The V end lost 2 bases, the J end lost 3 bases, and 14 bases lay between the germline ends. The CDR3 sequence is CASSLDGGDLYNEQFF. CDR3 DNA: TGTGCCAGCAGTTTAGATGGCGGGGACCTCTACAATGAGCAGTTCTTC.

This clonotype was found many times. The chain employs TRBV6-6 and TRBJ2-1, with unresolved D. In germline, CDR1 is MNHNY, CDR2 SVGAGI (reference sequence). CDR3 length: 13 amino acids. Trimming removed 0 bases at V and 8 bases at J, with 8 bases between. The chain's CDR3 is CASSYSDGHEQFF. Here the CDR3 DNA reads TGTGCCAGCAGTTACTCGGATGGGCATGAGCAGTTCTTC.

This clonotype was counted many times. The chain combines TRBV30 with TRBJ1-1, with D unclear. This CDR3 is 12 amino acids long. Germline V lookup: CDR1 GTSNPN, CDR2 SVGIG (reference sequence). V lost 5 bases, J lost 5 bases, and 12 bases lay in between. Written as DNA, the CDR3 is TGTGCCTGGGACTGGGGTTCAACTGAAGCTTTCTTT. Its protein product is CAWDWGSTEAFF.

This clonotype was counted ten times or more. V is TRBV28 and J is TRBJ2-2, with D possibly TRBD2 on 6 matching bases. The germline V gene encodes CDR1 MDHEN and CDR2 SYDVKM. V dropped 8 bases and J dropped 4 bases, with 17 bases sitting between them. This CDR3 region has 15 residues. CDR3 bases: TGTGCCAGCTATAGGGACGGGAGAACCACCGGGGAGCTGTTTTTT. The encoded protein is CASYRDGRTTGELFF.

The CDR3, as DNA: TGTGCCAGCTCAAGGGACAGAAACAACTATGGCTACACCTTC. Its protein product is CASSRDRNNYGYTF. The chain has TRBV18 and TRBJ1-2; 7 positions match TRBD1. CDR1 is KGHSH, CDR2 LQKENI, per germline. Losses at the gene ends were 5 bases for V and 2 bases for J; bases not matched to a gene: 5. The CDR3 is 14 residues long.

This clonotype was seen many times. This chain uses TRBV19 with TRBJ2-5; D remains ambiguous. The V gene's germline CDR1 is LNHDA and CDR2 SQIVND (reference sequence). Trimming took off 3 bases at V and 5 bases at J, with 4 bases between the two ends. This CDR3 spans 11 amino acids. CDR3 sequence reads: CASSIEETQYF. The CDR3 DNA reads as TGTGCCAGTAGTATTGAGGAGACCCAGTACTTC. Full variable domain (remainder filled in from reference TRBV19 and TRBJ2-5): DGGITQSPKYLFRKEGQNVTLSCEQNLNHDAMYWYRQDPGQGLRLIYYSQIVNDFQKGDIAEGYSVSREKKESFPLTVTSAQKNPTAFYLCASSIEETQYFGPGTRLLVL.

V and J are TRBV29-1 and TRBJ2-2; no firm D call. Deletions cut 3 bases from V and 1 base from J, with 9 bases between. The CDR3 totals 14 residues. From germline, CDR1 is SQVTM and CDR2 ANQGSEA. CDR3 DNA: TGCAGCGTTGAGTATGACATGAACACCGGGGAGCTGTTTTTT. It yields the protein CSVEYDMNTGELFF.

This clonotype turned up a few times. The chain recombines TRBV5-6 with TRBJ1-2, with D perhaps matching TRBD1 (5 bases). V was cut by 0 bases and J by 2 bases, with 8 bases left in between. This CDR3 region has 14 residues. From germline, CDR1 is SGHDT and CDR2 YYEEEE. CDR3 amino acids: CASSLAGGNYGYTF. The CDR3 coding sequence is TGTGCCAGCAGCTTGGCGGGGGGAAACTATGGCTACACCTTC.

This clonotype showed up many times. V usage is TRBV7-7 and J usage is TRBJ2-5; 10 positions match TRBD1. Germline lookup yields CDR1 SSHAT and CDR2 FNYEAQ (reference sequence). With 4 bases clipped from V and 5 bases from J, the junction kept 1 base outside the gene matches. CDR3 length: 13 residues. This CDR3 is CASSSGQGETQYF. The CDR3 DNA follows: TGTGCCAGCAGCTCGGGACAGGGGGAGACCCAGTACTTC.

In DNA form, the CDR3 reads TGTGCCAGCAGTTTAGGCCCCTTCGGGGAAGAGACCCAGTACTTC. It is translated as CASSLGPFGEETQYF. The gene calls are TRBV12-3 or TRBV12-4 and TRBJ2-5; tentatively, D is TRBD2 (5 bases). V was trimmed by 1 base and J by 3 bases, leaving 12 bases between them. This CDR3 is 15 amino acids long.

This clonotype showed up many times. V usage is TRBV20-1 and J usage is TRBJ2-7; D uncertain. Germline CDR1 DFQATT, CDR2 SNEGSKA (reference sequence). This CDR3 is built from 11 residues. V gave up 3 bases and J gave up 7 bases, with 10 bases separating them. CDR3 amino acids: CSARTVGEQYF. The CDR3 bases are TGCAGTGCTAGGACTGTGGGGGAGCAGTACTTC.

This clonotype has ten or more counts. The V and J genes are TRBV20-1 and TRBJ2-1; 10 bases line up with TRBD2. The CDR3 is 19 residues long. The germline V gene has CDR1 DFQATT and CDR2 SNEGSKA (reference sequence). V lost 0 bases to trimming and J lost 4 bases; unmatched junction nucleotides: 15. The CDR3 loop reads CSARDLGGSGRAFYNEQFF. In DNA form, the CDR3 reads TGCAGTGCTAGAGATTTAGGGGGAAGCGGGAGGGCGTTTTACAATGAGCAGTTCTTC.

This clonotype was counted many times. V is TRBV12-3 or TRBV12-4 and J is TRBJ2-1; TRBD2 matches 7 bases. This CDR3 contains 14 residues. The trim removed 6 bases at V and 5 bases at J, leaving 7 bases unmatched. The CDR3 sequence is CASRGGTTHNEQFF. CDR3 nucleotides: TGTGCCAGCAGGGGGGGGACTACCCACAATGAGCAGTTCTTC.

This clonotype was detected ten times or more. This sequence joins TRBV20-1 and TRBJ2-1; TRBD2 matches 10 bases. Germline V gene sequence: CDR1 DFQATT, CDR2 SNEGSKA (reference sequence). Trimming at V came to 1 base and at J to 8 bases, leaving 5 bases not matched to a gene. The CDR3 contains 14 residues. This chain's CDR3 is CSARVSGRQDEQFF. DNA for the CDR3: TGCAGTGCTAGAGTTAGCGGGAGGCAGGATGAGCAGTTCTTC.

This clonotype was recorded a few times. CDR3 region: CSARDYRTRGYNEQFF. The CDR3 DNA reads TGCAGTGCTAGAGATTATAGGACACGCGGGTACAATGAGCAGTTCTTC. V gene TRBV20-1 combines with J gene TRBJ2-1, with D perhaps assigned TRBD1 or TRBD2 (5 bases each). V lost 0 bases and J lost 4, with 16 bases in between. The V gene's germline CDR1 is DFQATT and CDR2 SNEGSKA (reference sequence). CDR3 length equals 16 residues.

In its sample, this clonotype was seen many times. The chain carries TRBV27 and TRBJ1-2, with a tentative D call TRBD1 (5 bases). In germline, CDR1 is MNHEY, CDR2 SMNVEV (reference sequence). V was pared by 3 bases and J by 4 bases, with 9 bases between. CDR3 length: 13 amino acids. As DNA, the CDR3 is TGTGCCAGCAGTTTGGGGGTTTCCTATGGCTACACCTTC. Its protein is CASSLGVSYGYTF.

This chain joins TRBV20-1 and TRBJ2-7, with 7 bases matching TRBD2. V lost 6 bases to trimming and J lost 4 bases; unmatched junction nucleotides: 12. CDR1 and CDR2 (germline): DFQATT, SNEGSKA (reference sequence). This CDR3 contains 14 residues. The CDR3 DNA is TGCAGTGCCGTAGACCGGGACTACTGGTACGAGCAGTACTTC. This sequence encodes CSAVDRDYWYEQYF.